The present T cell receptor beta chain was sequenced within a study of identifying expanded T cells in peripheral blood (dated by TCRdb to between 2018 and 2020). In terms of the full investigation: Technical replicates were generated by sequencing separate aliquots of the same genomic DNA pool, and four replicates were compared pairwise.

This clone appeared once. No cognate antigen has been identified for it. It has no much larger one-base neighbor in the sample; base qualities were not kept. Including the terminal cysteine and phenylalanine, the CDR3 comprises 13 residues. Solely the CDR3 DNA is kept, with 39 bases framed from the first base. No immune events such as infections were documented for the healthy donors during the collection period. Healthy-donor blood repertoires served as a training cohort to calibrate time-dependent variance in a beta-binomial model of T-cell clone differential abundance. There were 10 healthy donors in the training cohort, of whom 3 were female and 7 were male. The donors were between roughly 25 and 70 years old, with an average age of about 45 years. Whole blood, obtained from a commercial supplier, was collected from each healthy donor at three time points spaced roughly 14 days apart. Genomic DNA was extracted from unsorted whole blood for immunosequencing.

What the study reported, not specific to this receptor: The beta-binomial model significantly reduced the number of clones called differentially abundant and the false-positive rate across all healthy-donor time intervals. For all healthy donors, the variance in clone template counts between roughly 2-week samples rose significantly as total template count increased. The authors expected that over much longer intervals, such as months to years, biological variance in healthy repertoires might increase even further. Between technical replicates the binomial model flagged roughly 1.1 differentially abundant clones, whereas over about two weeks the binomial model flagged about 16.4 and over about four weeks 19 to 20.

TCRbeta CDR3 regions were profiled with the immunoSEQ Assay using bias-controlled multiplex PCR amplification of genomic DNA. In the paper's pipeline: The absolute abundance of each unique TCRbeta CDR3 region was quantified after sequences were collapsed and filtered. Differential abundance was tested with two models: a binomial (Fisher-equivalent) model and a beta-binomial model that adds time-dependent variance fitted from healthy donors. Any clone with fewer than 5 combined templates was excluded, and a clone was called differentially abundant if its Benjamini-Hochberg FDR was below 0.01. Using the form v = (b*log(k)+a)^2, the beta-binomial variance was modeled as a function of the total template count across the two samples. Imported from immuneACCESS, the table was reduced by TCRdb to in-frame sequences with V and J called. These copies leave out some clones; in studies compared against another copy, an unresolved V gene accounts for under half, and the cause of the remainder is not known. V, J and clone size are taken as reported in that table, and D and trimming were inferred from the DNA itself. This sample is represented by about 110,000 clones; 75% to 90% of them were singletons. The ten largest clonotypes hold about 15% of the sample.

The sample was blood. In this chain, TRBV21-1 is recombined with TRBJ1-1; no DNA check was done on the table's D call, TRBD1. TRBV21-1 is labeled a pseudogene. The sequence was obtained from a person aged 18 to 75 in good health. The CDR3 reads CASWDRVNTEAFF. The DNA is TGTGCCAGCTGGGACAGGGTGAACACTGAAGCTTTCTTT.